A selection of T cell receptor beta chains follows, all from one sample in a study of Graves' ophthalmopathy and Graves' hyperthyroidism. One entry per CDR3 protein, called by TCRdb with MiXCR from the multiplex PCR reads. The sample shows roughly 220,000 distinct CDR3 sequences, around 42% of them seen only once. The sequenced sample consisted of peripheral blood. Receptors originate from an adult man with Graves' ophthalmopathy. Each CDR3 is given with its conserved first and last residue. The D gene is left open where the match is weak. Clone size is shown for a subset of rows, as once, few, many or a class of expanded clone.

v_gene	abundance	j_gene	d_gene	CDR3aa	CDR3nt
TRBV7-2	-	TRBJ1-2	TRBD1	CVSSNRQGGRGYTF	TGTGTCAGCAGCAACCGACAGGGGGGACGGGGCTACACCTTC
TRBV20-1	few	TRBJ1-2	TRBD1	CSANRDRVAVGYTF	TGCAGTGCTAACCGGGACAGGGTTGCGGTTGGCTACACCTTC
TRBV2	many	TRBJ2-5	TRBD1	CASSPDRPLRETQYF	TGTGCCAGCAGTCCGGACAGGCCGCTGCGGGAGACCCAGTACTTC
TRBV5-4	-	TRBJ2-7	-	CAWGRGQSYEQYF	TGTGCCTGGGGTCGAGGACAGTCTTACGAGCAGTACTTC
TRBV20-1	-	TRBJ2-1	-	CSARDQQGGGEQFF	TGCAGTGCTAGAGATCAACAGGGGGGGGGTGAGCAGTTCTTC
TRBV20-1	-	TRBJ1-2	-	CSARPRTSYGYTF	TGCAGTGCTAGGCCCCGGACAAGCTATGGCTACACCTTC
TRBV4-1	-	TRBJ1-1	-	CASSQEGHEAFF	TGCGCCAGCAGCCAAGAAGGACATGAAGCTTTCTTT
TRBV10-3	many	TRBJ1-1	-	CAISESSGEAFF	TGTGCCATCAGTGAGTCTTCAGGGGAAGCTTTCTTT
TRBV19	-	TRBJ2-6	TRBD1	CASRPGQGLVGANVLTF	TGTGCCAGTAGGCCGGGACAGGGATTGGTTGGGGCCAACGTCCTGACTTTC
TRBV6-6	few	TRBJ2-5	TRBD1	CATRTGMETQYF	TGTGCCACCCGGACAGGGATGGAGACCCAGTACTTC
TRBV11-2	few	TRBJ1-2	TRBD1	CASSLGKGAYGYTF	TGTGCCAGCAGCCTTGGGAAGGGGGCCTATGGCTACACCTTC
TRBV7-2	-	TRBJ2-2	-	CASSSQGLFF	TGTGCCAGCAGCTCCCAGGGGTTGTTTTTT
TRBV12-3/TRBV12-4	-	TRBJ1-5	-	CASTLRQTGNQPQHF	TGTGCCAGCACCCTTAGACAGACCGGGAATCAGCCCCAGCATTTT
TRBV2	-	TRBJ1-2	TRBD1	CASRKTGTGGDYGYTF	TGTGCCAGCAGGAAAACCGGGACAGGGGGCGACTATGGCTACACCTTC
TRBV28	-	TRBJ1-5	-	CASSTPGGQPQHF	TGTGCCAGCAGTACCCCCGGAGGTCAGCCCCAGCATTTT
TRBV6-6	-	TRBJ1-4	TRBD1	CASSRFTGATNEKLFF	TGTGCCAGCAGTCGTTTCACAGGGGCAACTAATGAAAAACTGTTTTTT
TRBV12-3/TRBV12-4	few	TRBJ1-5	-	CASSGMGQQPQHF	TGTGCCAGCAGTGGTATGGGGCAACAGCCCCAGCATTTT
TRBV6-5	-	TRBJ1-1	TRBD1	CASSLDRVEAFF	TGTGCCAGCAGTTTGGACAGGGTTGAAGCTTTCTTT
TRBV20-1	few	TRBJ2-7	TRBD1	CSASATGQGEQYF	TGCAGTGCTAGCGCGACAGGGCAAGGCGAGCAGTACTTC
TRBV11-2	-	TRBJ2-6	TRBD2	CASSLGLAGNSGANVLTF	TGTGCCAGCAGCTTGGGACTAGCGGGGAACTCTGGGGCCAACGTCCTGACTTTC
TRBV29-1	few	TRBJ1-2	TRBD1	CSVEGQGEGYTF	TGCAGCGTTGAAGGTCAGGGGGAAGGCTACACCTTC
TRBV7-2	-	TRBJ1-2	TRBD1	CASSVQGGANYGYTF	TGTGCCAGCAGCGTCCAGGGGGGGGCCAACTATGGCTACACCTTC
TRBV4-1	few	TRBJ2-5	-	CASSLSLLGGQETQYF	TGCGCCAGCAGCCTCAGCCTGCTAGGGGGCCAAGAGACCCAGTACTTC
TRBV7-9	-	TRBJ2-3	TRBD2	CASSSPEPAGGADTQYF	TGTGCCAGCAGCTCCCCAGAACCGGCGGGAGGGGCAGATACGCAGTATTTT
TRBV11-2	-	TRBJ2-7	TRBD1	CASSLGQGHSYEQYF	TGTGCCAGCAGCTTAGGACAGGGGCACTCCTACGAGCAGTACTTC
TRBV5-1	-	TRBJ1-2	-	CASSWEENYGYTF	TGCGCCAGCAGCTGGGAGGAAAACTATGGCTACACCTTC